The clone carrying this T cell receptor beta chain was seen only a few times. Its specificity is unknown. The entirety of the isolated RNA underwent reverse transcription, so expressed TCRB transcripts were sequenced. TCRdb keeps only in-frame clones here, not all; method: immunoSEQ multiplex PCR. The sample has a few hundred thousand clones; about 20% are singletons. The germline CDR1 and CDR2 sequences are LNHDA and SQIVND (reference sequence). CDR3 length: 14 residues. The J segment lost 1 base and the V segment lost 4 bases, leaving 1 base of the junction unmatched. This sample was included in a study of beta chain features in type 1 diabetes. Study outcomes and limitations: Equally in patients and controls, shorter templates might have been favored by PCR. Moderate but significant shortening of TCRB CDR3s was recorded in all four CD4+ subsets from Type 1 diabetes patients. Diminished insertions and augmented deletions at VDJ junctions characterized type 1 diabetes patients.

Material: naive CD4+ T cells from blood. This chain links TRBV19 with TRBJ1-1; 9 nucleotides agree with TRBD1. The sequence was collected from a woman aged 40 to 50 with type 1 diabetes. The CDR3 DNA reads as TGTGCCAGTAGTACACAGGGGGCGAACACTGAAGCTTTCTTT. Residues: CASSTQGANTEAFF.